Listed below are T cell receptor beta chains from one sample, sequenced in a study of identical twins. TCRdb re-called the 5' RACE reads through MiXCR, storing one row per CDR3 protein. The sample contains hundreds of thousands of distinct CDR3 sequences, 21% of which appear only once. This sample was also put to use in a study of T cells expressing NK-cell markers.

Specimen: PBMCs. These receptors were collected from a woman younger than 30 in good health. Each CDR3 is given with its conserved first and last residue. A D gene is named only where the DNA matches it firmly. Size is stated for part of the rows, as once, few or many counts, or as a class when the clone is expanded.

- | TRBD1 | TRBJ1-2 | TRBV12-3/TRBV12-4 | CASSRRDRVHGYTF | TGTGCCAGCAGCCGCCGGGACAGGGTACATGGCTACACCTTC
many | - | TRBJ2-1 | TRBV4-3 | CASSQSSDNEQFF | TGCGCCAGCAGCCAATCTTCCGACAATGAGCAGTTCTTC
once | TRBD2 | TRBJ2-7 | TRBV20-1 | CSARGPSGRFEQYF | TGCAGTGCTAGAGGTCCTAGCGGGAGATTTGAGCAGTACTTC
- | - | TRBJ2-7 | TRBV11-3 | CASSWGGATYEQYF | TGTGCCAGCAGCTGGGGCGGGGCGACCTACGAGCAGTACTTC
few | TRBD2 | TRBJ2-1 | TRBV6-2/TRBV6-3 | CASSQGTSGGWNEQFF | TGTGCCAGCAGTCAAGGGACTAGCGGGGGGTGGAATGAGCAGTTCTTC
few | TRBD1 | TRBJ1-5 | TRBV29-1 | CSPYRGRKSNQPQHF | TGCAGCCCTTACAGGGGGCGAAAGAGCAATCAGCCCCAGCATTTT
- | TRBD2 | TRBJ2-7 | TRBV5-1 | CASSFPLAGRREQYF | TGCGCCAGCAGCTTCCCTCTAGCGGGCCGCAGGGAGCAGTACTTC
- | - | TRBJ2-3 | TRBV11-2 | CASSSSGLRGDTQYF | TGTGCCAGCAGCTCCTCTGGTCTAAGGGGAGATACGCAGTATTTT
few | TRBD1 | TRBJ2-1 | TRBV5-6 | CASSSTGTVNEQFF | TGTGCCAGCAGCTCAACCGGGACAGTTAATGAGCAGTTCTTC
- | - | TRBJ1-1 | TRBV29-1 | CSVATGIEAFF | TGCAGCGTCGCCACAGGGATTGAAGCTTTCTTT
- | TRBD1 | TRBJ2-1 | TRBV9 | CASSQTGATYNEQFF | TGTGCCAGCAGCCAGACAGGGGCTACCTACAATGAGCAGTTCTTC
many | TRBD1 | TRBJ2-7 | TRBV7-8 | CASSLPTGVPEQYF | TGTGCCAGCAGCTTGCCGACAGGGGTCCCCGAGCAGTACTTC
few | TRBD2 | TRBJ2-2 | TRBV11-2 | CASSSGGGMGAGELFF | TGTGCCAGCAGCTCGGGAGGTGGGATGGGGGCCGGGGAGCTGTTTTTT
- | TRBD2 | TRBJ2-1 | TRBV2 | CASSVSLAGTFSYNEQFF | TGTGCCAGCAGTGTGTCTCTAGCGGGGACTTTCTCCTACAATGAGCAGTTCTTC
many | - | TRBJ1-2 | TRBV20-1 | CSASGYYGYTF | TGCAGTGCCTCCGGGTACTATGGCTACACCTTC